The rows below give T cell receptor beta chains drawn from one sample of a study of cytomegalovirus exposure and HLA in healthy donors. Sequencing was performed with immunoSEQ multiplex PCR; in TCRdb, only in-frame clones are kept and a portion is missing. The sample includes about 98,000 clones, 70% to 90% of them seen just once. Sequenced: PBMCs. These receptors originate from a woman aged 30 to 39 in good health and CMV-seronegative. Each CDR3 is given with its conserved first and last residue. The D gene is left open where the match is weak. Only part of the rows carry a size: once, few, many, or a class if the clone is expanded.

CDR3 protein | CDR3 DNA | J gene | clone size | V gene | D gene
CASSPGQGPGNTIYF | TGTGCCAGCAGCCCCGGACAGGGGCCAGGAAACACCATATATTTT | TRBJ1-3 | many | TRBV11-3 | TRBD1
CASSFLADGELFF | TGTGCCAGCAGTTTCCTAGCCGACGGGGAGCTGTTTTTT | TRBJ2-2 | NA | TRBV27 | NA
CASTPGGSQSPQHF | TGTGCCAGCACCCCCGGGGGGTCGCAGTCGCCCCAGCATTTT | TRBJ1-5 | NA | TRBV2 | NA
CASQGTGGQGNEQFF | TGTGCCAGCCAGGGGACAGGAGGACAGGGCAATGAGCAGTTCTTC | TRBJ2-1 | NA | TRBV9 | TRBD1
CASSLATLAGGLGETQYF | TGCGCCAGCAGCTTGGCGACGCTAGCGGGAGGGCTCGGGGAGACCCAGTACTTC | TRBJ2-5 | NA | TRBV5-1 | TRBD2
CASRSMGLGGRGDEQYF | TGTGCCAGCAGGTCTATGGGACTGGGAGGAAGAGGGGACGAGCAGTACTTC | TRBJ2-7 | NA | TRBV5-6 | NA
CASSLEGWGNQPQHF | TGTGCCAGCAGTTTGGAGGGGTGGGGCAATCAGCCCCAGCATTTT | TRBJ1-5 | NA | TRBV28 | NA
CASSSRTRGGYNEQFF | TGCGCCAGCAGCTCTCGGACTAGGGGCGGGTACAATGAGCAGTTCTTC | TRBJ2-1 | NA | TRBV4-3 | TRBD2
CASRRRREETQYF | TGTGCCAGCAGGCGGAGGAGGGAAGAGACCCAGTACTTC | TRBJ2-5 | NA | TRBV6-6 | NA
CASSPPGRNQPQHF | TGTGCCAGCTCACCGCCGGGGAGGAATCAGCCCCAGCATTTT | TRBJ1-5 | NA | TRBV18 | NA